What follows describes a single TCR beta chain. Antigen: not known. V gave up 0 bases and J gave up 6 bases, with 5 bases separating them. Per germline, CDR1 ENHRY and CDR2 SYGVKD. CDR3 length: 13 residues. The data originate from a study of T-cell memory formation after mild COVID-19. Study-level findings and limits: Cross-reactive memory apparently joined, as some responding clones appeared in pre-infection memory. Clones that got smaller from day 15 to 85 had even CD4/CD8, while clones growing later tipped toward CD4+.

Constant-segment-primed 5'RACE gave TCR alpha and TCR beta cDNA libraries with sample barcodes and UMIs. From the 5' RACE reads, TCRdb called clonotypes with MiXCR, one entry per CDR3 protein. The sample contains about 500,000 distinct CDR3 sequences, over 20% of which appear only once. Sequencing input: PBMCs or a T cell subset sorted from them (not recorded which). The sequence derives from an adult woman who had mild COVID-19 (a few samples of this study predate the infection). Cell type and time point are not known. The chain employs TRBV10-3 and TRBJ2-2; D remains unclear. CDR3 nucleotide sequence: TGTGCCATCAGTGAGTCGAGCGCCGGGGAGCTGTTTTTT. As protein: CAISESSAGELFF.